This passage covers 14 T cell receptor beta chains from one sample sequenced in a study of T cells in tumors after PD-1 blockade. Generated by immunoSEQ multiplex PCR, the TCRdb table keeps only in-frame clones and is missing some. The sample includes fewer than 35,000 clones, around four fifths of them seen just once. The source was PBMCs, collected before anti-PD-1 treatment. The receptors derive from a human donor with basal cell carcinoma.

The chain couples TRBV5-1 to TRBJ2-1; D gene uncertain. From germline, CDR1 is SGHRS and CDR2 YFSETQ. This CDR3 comprises 13 residues. The V end was cut by 3 bases, the J end by 5 bases, with 9 bases between. CDR3 DNA sequence: TGCGCCAGCAGCTCGACGAAGGACAATGAGCAGTTCTTC. It is translated as CASSSTKDNEQFF.

The chain employs TRBV4-3 and TRBJ2-1, with a possible D match to TRBD2 (5 bases). This CDR3 has 17 residues. The germline V gene encodes CDR1 LGHNA and CDR2 YSLEER. V lost 0 bases to trimming and J lost 8 bases, with 20 bases between them. CDR3 region: CASSQDLRTDVRDEQFF. As DNA, the CDR3 is TGCGCCAGCAGCCAAGATTTGAGGACTGACGTAAGGGATGAGCAGTTCTTC.

The chain employs TRBV19 and TRBJ1-5, with a weak D call TRBD1 (6 bases). Germline V gives CDR1 LNHDA, CDR2 SQIVND (reference sequence). Trimming pared 3 bases from V and 3 bases from J, leaving 12 bases between. This CDR3 has 15 amino acids. The CDR3 spells CASSMTGQFNQPQHF. Here the CDR3 DNA reads TGTGCCAGTAGTATGACAGGCCAATTCAATCAGCCCCAGCATTTT.

The rearrangement uses TRBV18 and TRBJ2-1; 10 positions match TRBD2. Germline values: CDR1 KGHSH, CDR2 LQKENI. V was pared by 6 bases and J by 9 bases, with 14 bases of the junction left unmatched. The CDR3 is made up of 16 amino acids. For the CDR3, the DNA is TGTGCCAGCTCCCGCGGTGGGAGCGGGAGGGACGGTGAGCAGTTCTTC. Protein sequence: CASSRGGSGRDGEQFF.

The genes are TRBV7-8 and TRBJ1-2, with a tentative D call TRBD1 (6 bases). Per the germline V gene, CDR1 is SGHVS and CDR2 is FQNEAQ. V was trimmed by 3 bases and J by 7 bases, leaving 9 bases between them. The CDR3 sequence is 12 residues long. The CDR3: CASSFSGVGYTF. The CDR3 bases are TGTGCCAGCAGCTTTTCAGGGGTTGGCTACACCTTC. The full variable domain, rest sourced from reference TRBV7-8 and TRBJ1-2, is GAGVSQSPRYKVAKRGQDVALRCDPISGHVSLFWYQQALGQGPEFLTYFQNEAQLDKSGLPSDRFFAERPEGSVSTLKIQRTQQEDSAVYLCASSFSGVGYTFGSGTRLTVV.

The rearrangement uses TRBV27 and TRBJ1-1, with D tentatively TRBD1 (6 bases). Trimming left V 2 bases short and J 4 bases short, with 8 bases between. CDR1 is MNHEY, CDR2 SMNVEV, per germline (reference sequence). This CDR3 is 13 amino acids long. CDR3 DNA: TGTGCCAGCAGTTTAAAGGGGGGCACTGAAGCTTTCTTT. Protein product: CASSLKGGTEAFF.

The CDR3 nucleotides are TGTGCCAGCAGTTTATGCCGGCGGTACCCCGCCCCCAGGTGGTCGGAGACCCAGTACTTC. It yields the protein CASSLCRRYPAPRWSETQYF. This chain connects TRBV27 to TRBJ2-5; D is ambiguous. The germline V and J ends were trimmed by 1 base and 5 bases, with 29 bases remaining between them. Germline CDR1 is MNHEY and CDR2 is SMNVEV (reference sequence). The CDR3 runs to 20 residues.

The chain recombines TRBV9 with TRBJ2-2, with D possibly TRBD2 on 6 matching bases. The germline V gene has CDR1 SGDLS and CDR2 YYNGEE. The length of the CDR3 is 16 residues. V was trimmed by 0 bases and J by 6 bases, leaving 15 bases between them. CDR3 sequence (DNA): TGTGCCAGCAGCGTAGTAGAACTAGCAGTCCCCGGGGAGCTGTTTTTT. It encodes CASSVVELAVPGELFF.

This chain joins TRBV5-1 and TRBJ2-1; 10 bases map to TRBD2. Germline V gives CDR1 SGHRS, CDR2 YFSETQ. This CDR3 region has 16 residues. V shed 2 bases and J 7 bases; nucleotides not matched to a gene: 9. This CDR3 is CASSLGSAGGQNEQFF. CDR3 nucleotide sequence: TGCGCCAGCAGCTTAGGATCAGCGGGGGGGCAAAATGAGCAGTTCTTC.

This clone was seen many times. The V gene is TRBV13, the J gene TRBJ2-1; 8 positions agree with TRBD2. Unmatched junction bases numbered 16, after V lost 4 bases and J lost 2 bases. The CDR3 spans 19 residues. The germline V gene has CDR1 PRHDT and CDR2 FYEKMQ (reference sequence). CDR3 sequence (DNA): TGTGCCAGCAGCTCCCCCTCCCTCGAGCGGGAGCAAACCTACAATGAGCAGTTCTTC. This gives the protein CASSSPSLEREQTYNEQFF. The full variable domain, with the rest looked up from reference TRBV13 and TRBJ2-1, is AAGVIQSPRHLIKEKRETATLKCYPIPRHDTVYWYQQGPGQDPQFLISFYEKMQSDKGSIPDRFSAQQFSDYHSELNMSSLELGDSALYFCASSSPSLEREQTYNEQFFGPGTRLTVL.

The genes are TRBV3-1 (or the pseudogene TRBV3-2) and TRBJ2-7; 10 bases agree with TRBD2. Unmatched junction bases numbered 5, after V lost 1 base and J lost 2 bases. Germline V gene data show CDR1 as LGHDT and CDR2 as YNNKEL (reference sequence). This CDR3 is built from 16 residues. The CDR3 is CASSQGPAGGPYEQYF. Written as DNA, the CDR3 is TGTGCCAGCAGCCAAGGCCCAGCGGGGGGGCCCTACGAGCAGTACTTC.

Written as DNA, the CDR3 is TGTGCCAGCAGTTACTCGAGGGACATGGAAAAACTGTTTTTT. It specifies CASSYSRDMEKLFF. The chain couples TRBV6-5 to TRBJ1-4; weak D call: TRBD1 (6 bases). V gave up 0 bases and J gave up 8 bases, with 10 bases separating them. The V gene's germline CDR1 is MNHEY and CDR2 SVGAGI. CDR3 length: 14 residues.

This clone has a handful of counts. The J gene is TRBJ2-7, the V gene TRBV28; 7 bases fit TRBD2. V lost 3 bases and J lost 9; bases outside the gene matches: 5. The CDR3 contains 12 residues. Germline CDR1 reads MDHEN; CDR2 reads SYDVKM. CDR3 coding DNA: TGTGCCAGCAGTTTTCGGGCGGGAGCGCAGTACTTC. Protein sequence: CASSFRAGAQYF.

The genes are TRBV7-9 and TRBJ2-7; unclear D gene. Germline loops: CDR1 SEHNR, CDR2 FQNEAQ (reference sequence). Deletions cut 1 base from V and 2 bases from J, with 12 bases between. This CDR3 contains 15 residues. CDR3 residues: CASSLDAHIAYEQYF. CDR3 DNA sequence: TGTGCCAGCAGCTTAGACGCGCATATAGCCTACGAGCAGTACTTC.